The 3 T cell receptor beta chains given below trace back to one sample, sequenced in a study of blood T cell repertoires in COVID-19 (dated by TCRdb to 2020 to 2021). Library generation was performed with the immunoSEQ multiplex PCR assay. TCRdb carries this immuneACCESS record with in-frame sequences only. Its versions omit some clonotypes, under half of them owing to an unresolved V gene in the studies checked, with the rest unexplained. This sample holds about 130,000 clones; approximately 80% were observed only once. 3% of the sample is held by the ten biggest clonotypes. The sequencing sample was made of peripheral blood. The receptors were sampled from a woman older than 75 with acute or convalescent COVID-19.

The genes are TRBV5-6 and TRBJ2-3; D ambiguous. V dropped 4 bases and J dropped 3 bases, with 18 bases sitting between them. CDR1 and CDR2 (germline): SGHDT, YYEEEE. This CDR3 is 16 amino acids long. The CDR3 DNA follows: TGTGCCAGCAGCCCAGACATGTTGAGATTTACAGATACGCAGTATTTT. The encoded protein is CASSPDMLRFTDTQYF.

The chain joins TRBV4-2 to TRBJ1-1; 9 positions agree with TRBD1. Unmatched junction bases numbered 3, after V lost 3 bases and J lost 4 bases. Germline V gene data show CDR1 as LGHNA and CDR2 as YNFKEQ. The CDR3 runs 14 residues. CDR3 nucleotides: TGTGCCAGCAGCCAGACAGGGGGAAGCACTGAAGCTTTCTTT. It yields the protein CASSQTGGSTEAFF.

V and J are TRBV18 and TRBJ2-2, with no clear D. Trimming removed 4 bases at V and 0 bases at J, with 6 bases between. The CDR3 is made up of 14 amino acids. Germline assignment: CDR1 KGHSH and CDR2 LQKENI. The CDR3 DNA is TGTGCCAGCTCACAGACACCGAACACCGGGGAGCTGTTTTTT. This encodes CASSQTPNTGELFF. The whole variable domain, remainder taken from reference TRBV18 and TRBJ2-2, is NAGVMQNPRHLVRRRGQEARLRCSPMKGHSHVYWYRQLPEEGLKFMVYLQKENIIDESGMPKERFSAEFPKEGPSILRIQQVVRGDSAAYFCASSQTPNTGELFFGEGSRLTVL.